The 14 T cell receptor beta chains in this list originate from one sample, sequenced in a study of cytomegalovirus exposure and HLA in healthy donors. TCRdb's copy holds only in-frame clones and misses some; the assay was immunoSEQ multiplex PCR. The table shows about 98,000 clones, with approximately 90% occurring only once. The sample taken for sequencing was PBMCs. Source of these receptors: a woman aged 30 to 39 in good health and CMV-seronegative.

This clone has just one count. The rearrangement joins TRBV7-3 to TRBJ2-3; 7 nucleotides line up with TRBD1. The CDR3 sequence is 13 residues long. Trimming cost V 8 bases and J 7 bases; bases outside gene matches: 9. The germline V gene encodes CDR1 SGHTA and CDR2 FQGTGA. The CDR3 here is CASSYHRGYTQYF. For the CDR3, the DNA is TGTGCCAGCTCCTACCACAGGGGATATACGCAGTATTTT. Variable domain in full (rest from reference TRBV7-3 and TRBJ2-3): GAGVSQTPSNKVTEKGKYVELRCDPISGHTALYWYRQSLGQGPEFLIYFQGTGAADDSGLPNDRFFAVRPEGSVSTLKIQRTERGDSAVYLCASSYHRGYTQYFGPGTRLTVL.

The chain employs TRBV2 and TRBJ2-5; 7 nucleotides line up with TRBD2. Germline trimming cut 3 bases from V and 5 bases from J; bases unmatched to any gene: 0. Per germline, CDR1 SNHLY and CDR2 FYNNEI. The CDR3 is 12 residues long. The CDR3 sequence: CASSEGGETQYF. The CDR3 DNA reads TGTGCCAGCAGTGAGGGAGGGGAGACCCAGTACTTC.

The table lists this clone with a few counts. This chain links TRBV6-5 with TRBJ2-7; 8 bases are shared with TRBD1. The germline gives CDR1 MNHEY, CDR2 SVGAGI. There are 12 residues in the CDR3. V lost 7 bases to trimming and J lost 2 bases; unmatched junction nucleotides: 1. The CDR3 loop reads CASKTGAYEQYF. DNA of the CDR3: TGTGCCAGCAAGACAGGGGCCTACGAGCAGTACTTC.

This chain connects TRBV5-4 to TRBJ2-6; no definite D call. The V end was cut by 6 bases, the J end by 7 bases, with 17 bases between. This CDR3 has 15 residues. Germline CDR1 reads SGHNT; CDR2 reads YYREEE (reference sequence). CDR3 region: CASTSSRQAANVLTF. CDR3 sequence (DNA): TGTGCCAGCACCTCCTCCCGCCAAGCAGCCAACGTCCTGACTTTC. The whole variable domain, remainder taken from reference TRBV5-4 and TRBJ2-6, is ETGVTQSPTHLIKTRGQQVTLRCSSQSGHNTVSWYQQALGQGPQFIFQYYREEENGRGNFPPRFSGLQFPNYSSELNVNALELDDSALYLCASTSSRQAANVLTFGAGSRLTVL.

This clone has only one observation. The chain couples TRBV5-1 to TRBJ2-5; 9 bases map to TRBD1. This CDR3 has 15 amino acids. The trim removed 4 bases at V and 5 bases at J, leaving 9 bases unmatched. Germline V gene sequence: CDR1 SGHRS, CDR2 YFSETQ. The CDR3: CASSPQGAVGETQYF. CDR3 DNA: TGCGCCAGCAGCCCACAGGGGGCGGTCGGCGAGACCCAGTACTTC.

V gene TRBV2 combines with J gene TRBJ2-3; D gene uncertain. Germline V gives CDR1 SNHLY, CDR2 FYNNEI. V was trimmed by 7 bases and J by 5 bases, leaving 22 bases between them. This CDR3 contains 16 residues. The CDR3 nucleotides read TGTGCCAGCAACCGCCCCCTAGATTCCCACAAAGATACGCAGTATTTT. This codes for CASNRPLDSHKDTQYF.

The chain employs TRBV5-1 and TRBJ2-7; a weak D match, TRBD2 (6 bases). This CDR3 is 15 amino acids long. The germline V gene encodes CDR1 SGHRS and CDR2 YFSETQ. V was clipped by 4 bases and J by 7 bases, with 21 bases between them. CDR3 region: CASSLEASMAGEQYF. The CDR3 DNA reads TGCGCCAGCAGCCTCGAGGCCTCCATGGCGGGGGAGCAGTACTTC.

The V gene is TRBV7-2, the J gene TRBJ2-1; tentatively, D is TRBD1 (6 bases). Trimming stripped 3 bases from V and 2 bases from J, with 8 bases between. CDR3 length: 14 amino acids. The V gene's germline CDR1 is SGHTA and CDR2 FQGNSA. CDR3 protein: CASSFRTAYNEQFF. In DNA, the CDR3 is TGTGCCAGCAGCTTTAGGACAGCCTACAATGAGCAGTTCTTC.

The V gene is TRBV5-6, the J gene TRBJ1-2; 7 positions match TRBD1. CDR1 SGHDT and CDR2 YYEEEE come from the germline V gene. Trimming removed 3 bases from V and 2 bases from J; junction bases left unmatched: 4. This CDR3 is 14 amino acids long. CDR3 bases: TGTGCCAGCAGCTGGCCGGGACAGAACTATGGCTACACCTTC. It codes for CASSWPGQNYGYTF.

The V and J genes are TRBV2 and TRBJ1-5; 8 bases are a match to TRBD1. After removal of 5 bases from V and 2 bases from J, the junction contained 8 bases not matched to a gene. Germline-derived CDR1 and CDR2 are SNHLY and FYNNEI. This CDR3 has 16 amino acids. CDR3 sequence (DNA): TGTGCCAGCAGTAGGGAACAGGGGGGCGGCAATCAGCCCCAGCATTTT. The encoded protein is CASSREQGGGNQPQHF.

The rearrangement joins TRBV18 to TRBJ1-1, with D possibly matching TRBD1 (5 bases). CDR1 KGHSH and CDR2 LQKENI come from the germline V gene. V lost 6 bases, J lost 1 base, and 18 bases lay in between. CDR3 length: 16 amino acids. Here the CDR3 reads CASSGTGGGRNTEAFF. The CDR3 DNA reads TGTGCCAGCTCCGGGACCGGGGGGGGAAGGAACACTGAAGCTTTCTTT.

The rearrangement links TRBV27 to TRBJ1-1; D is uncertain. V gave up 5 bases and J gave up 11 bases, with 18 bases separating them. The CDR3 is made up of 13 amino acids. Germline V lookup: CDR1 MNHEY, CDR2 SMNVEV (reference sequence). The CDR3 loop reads CASSTGAQKVAFF. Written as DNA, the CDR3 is TGTGCCAGCAGTACGGGAGCCCAGAAGGTGGCTTTCTTT.

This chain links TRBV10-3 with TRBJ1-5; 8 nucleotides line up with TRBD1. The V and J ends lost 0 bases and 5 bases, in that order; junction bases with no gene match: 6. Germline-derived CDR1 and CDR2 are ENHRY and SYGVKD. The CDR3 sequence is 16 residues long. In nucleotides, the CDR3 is TGTGCCATCAGTGAGTCGAACGACAGGGGTTATCAGCCCCAGCATTTT. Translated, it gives CAISESNDRGYQPQHF.

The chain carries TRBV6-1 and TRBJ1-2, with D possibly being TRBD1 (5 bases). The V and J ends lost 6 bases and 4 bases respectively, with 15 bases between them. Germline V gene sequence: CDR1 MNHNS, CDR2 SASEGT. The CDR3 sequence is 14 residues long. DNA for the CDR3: TGTGCCAGCAGGGTTGCGGGGACTGGCTATGGCTACACCTTC. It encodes CASRVAGTGYGYTF.